One T cell receptor (beta chain) is described in this entry. Its antigen specificity is not known. No qualities accompany the bases; no much larger clone lies one base away. This record comes from a study of shared clonotypes between healthy human individuals (TCRdb year 2020). In the study overall: A couple of women and three men aged 18 to 49 years were included in the cohort. Different laboratories and diverse techniques were used to prepare libraries and sequence TCR repertoires, to increase sequencing depth and limit assay-specific biases. Leukapheresis yielded between about 0.9 and 8.9 billion PBMCs per donor. To estimate repertoire size and how much clonotypes are shared between individuals, the study performed deep sequencing of blood TCR repertoires from roughly five healthy adults. Per donor, three plates each were used for CD4 naive and CD4 memory, two for CD8 naive, and one for CD8 memory. Beyond this particular receptor, the publication reports: Rarefaction of sorted-subset datasets indicated incomplete sequencing despite the large sequencing depth. Pairwise subsampling indicated that sequencing depth was expected to affect the degree of clonotype sharing among donors. Because the study included a small number of donors, the genetic and exposure-history diversity represented was limited. When a few donors were compared, the shared fraction of clonotypes was about 5.4% for naive CD4, roughly 3.4% for naive CD8, 2% to 2.5% for memory CD4, and 0.35% to 0.5% for memory CD8. Sampling was restricted to blood, and TCR repertoires in tissues likely differ from the TCR repertoires found in blood. Naive subsets generally had larger estimated clonotype richness than memory subsets. Compared with non-shared clonotypes, the clonotypes found in all four sorted-subset donors had higher generation probabilities.

Using the deep immunoSEQ assay, TCR CDR3 regions were amplified from genomic DNA by multiplex PCR. For each cell subset, the extracted genomic DNA was distributed evenly across all wells of several immunoSEQ 96-well plates, and each plate served as one replicate. For sorted subsets, each replicate PCR was loaded with about 0.2 ug genomic DNA, equivalent to 30,000 to 35,000 T cell genomes. The purified libraries were quantified using a Qubit 3.0 fluorometer, sized with a Bioanalyzer 2100, and then quantified again using the KAPA Library Quantification kit. A separate single-read 150-cycle Illumina NextSeq 550 flow cell was used to sequence each immunoSEQ 96-well plate. In the original analysis: Because only junctional sequences without quality scores were contained in the immunoSEQ output, filtering matching that applied to full-length reads could not be performed. Sequences were annotated with PyIR, a Python wrapper for IgBLAST v1.9, using IMGT germline references to assign V/J genes and CDR3. Reads with weak V/J assignments (E-value above 1e-6), missing CDR3, stop codons, out-of-frame junctions, or ambiguous translated residues were removed. A V3J clonotype was defined by an identical inferred V gene, J gene, and CDR3 amino acid sequence. Percentage overlap between repertoires was calculated by dividing the number of shared unique clonotypes by the size of the smaller repertoire. Repertoire richness was assessed with RTK rarefaction, the Chao1 estimator, and Recon v2.1 estimates of unobserved clonotypes. For all TCRbeta clonotypes obtained by the gDNA method from a few donors, generation probabilities were computed with OLGA. Held by TCRdb, this immuneACCESS table contains in-frame sequences only and omits some clones. Under half of the omission traces to an unresolved V gene where checked; the cause of the rest is unknown. For V, J and clone size, that table is used; D and trimming come from the DNA. Counted in this sample were about 710,000 clones; around 73% of them appeared once. The top ten clones comprise around 1.8% of the sample.

V is shortened by 6 bases, J by 5 bases, and the region joining them spans 16 bases. The CDR1 and CDR2 encoded by the germline V gene (reference sequence) are MNHNY and SVGAGI. The CDR3, from cysteine to phenylalanine, totals 14 residues. Left in the record is the CDR3 DNA by itself, 42 bases read in frame from the first base. The donors were healthy, HIV-negative adults with no recently reported acute infections or vaccinations. Every donor was a Caucasian adult residing in Nashville, Tennessee, USA. CD4+ T cells were enriched by magnetic negative selection; naive cells were then positively selected on CD45RA, and the negative fraction formed the memory subset. Blood was obtained by leukapheresis, after which PBMCs were separated by Ficoll-Histopaque density gradient centrifugation and cryopreserved in liquid nitrogen vapor phase. Analytical flow cytometry was used to check the purity and quantity of every magnetically sorted T cell population. Each sorted fraction had its genomic DNA isolated and then quantified by UV absorbance on a Nanodrop 2000c.

The TCR comes from a woman aged 25 to 39 in good health. Sequenced sample: memory CD4+ T cells sorted from blood. Sample cell subset or site, as interpreted from the label and publication: CD45RA-negative fraction. The chain employs TRBV6-6 and TRBJ2-5; a weak D assignment points to TRBD2 (6 bases agree). The sequenced DNA: TGTGCCAGCAGGTTCCCGGGGGTGGGGGAGACCCAGTACTTC. Protein translation: CASRFPGVGETQYF.